The rows below give T cell receptor beta chains drawn from one sample of a study of T cells after yellow fever vaccination. TCRdb reprocessed the 5' RACE reads via MiXCR and lists one record per CDR3 protein. The data contain roughly 150,000 distinct CDR3 sequences, 7% to 9% of them singletons. The starting material was CD4+ T cells sorted from PBMCs, obtained 5 days after the yellow fever booster vaccination. Receptors originate from a man in his thirties or forties who received the YFV17D yellow fever vaccine. CDR3s include the opening cysteine and the closing phenylalanine or tryptophan. D genes are given only for firm matches. Rows may omit the clone size; those that give it use once, few, many or a size class.

19,many,TRBD2,TRBJ2-2,TRBV4-3,CASSQDMAASGSFAGELFF,TGCGCCAGCAGCCAAGATATGGCGGCTAGCGGGAGTTTCGCCGGGGAGCTGTTTTTT
15,few,-,TRBJ2-5,TRBV5-1,CASSLATGKPETQYF,TGCGCCAGCAGCTTGGCCACGGGCAAGCCGGAGACCCAGTACTTC
14,many,-,TRBJ2-7,TRBV5-4,CASSLGGKSYEQYF,TGTGCCAGCAGCTTGGGGGGGAAGTCCTACGAGCAGTACTTC
17,many,TRBD1,TRBJ2-5,TRBV11-2,CASSLDPPTGIRETQYF,TGTGCCAGCAGCTTAGACCCGCCGACAGGGATTAGAGAGACCCAGTACTTC
16,many,TRBD1,TRBJ2-5,TRBV7-2,CASSSDRGGYQETQYF,TGTGCCAGCAGCTCGGACAGGGGAGGATATCAAGAGACCCAGTACTTC
14,-,-,TRBJ2-7,TRBV6-5,CASLFGARTRQQYF,TGTGCCAGCCTTTTCGGCGCTCGAACTCGGCAGCAGTACTTC
14,many,TRBD2,TRBJ2-3,TRBV2,CASSIAGGADTQYF,TGTGCCAGCAGTATTGCGGGAGGTGCAGATACGCAGTATTTT
14,many,-,TRBJ2-2,TRBV7-2,CASSLNAHTGELFF,TGTGCCAGCAGCTTAAATGCCCACACCGGGGAGCTGTTTTTT
16,few,TRBD2,TRBJ2-1,TRBV18,CASSPRSGLADNEQFF,TGTGCCAGCTCACCACGATCCGGACTAGCGGACAATGAGCAGTTCTTC
16,many,-,TRBJ1-2,TRBV10-3,CAIRVDRPARDYGYTF,TGTGCCATCAGGGTTGACAGGCCCGCCAGGGACTATGGCTACACCTTC
14,many,-,TRBJ1-1,TRBV27,CASCDDRLIAEAFF,TGTGCCAGCTGCGACGACAGATTGATCGCTGAAGCTTTCTTT
14,many,-,TRBJ1-1,TRBV5-5,CASSFIPGNTEAFF,TGTGCCAGCTCCTTTATCCCCGGGAACACTGAAGCTTTCTTT
16,many,TRBD2,TRBJ2-1,TRBV4-3,CASSQTTSGIYNEQFF,TGCGCCAGCAGCCAGACGACTAGCGGGATATACAATGAGCAGTTCTTC
16,-,TRBD2,TRBJ2-3,TRBV7-2,CASSPWTSGSADTQYF,TGTGCCAGCAGCCCCTGGACTAGCGGGAGTGCAGATACGCAGTATTTT
13,many,-,TRBJ2-1,TRBV7-2,CASSSFAYNEQFF,TGTGCCAGCAGCTCCTTCGCGTACAATGAGCAGTTCTTC
13,many,-,TRBJ2-7,TRBV20-1,CSARAGAAYEQYF,TGCAGTGCTAGAGCAGGGGCCGCCTACGAGCAGTACTTC
15,many,TRBD1,TRBJ1-6,TRBV27,CASSSPTGPNSPLHF,TGTGCCAGCAGTTCCCCGACAGGGCCTAATTCACCCCTCCACTTT
16,many,-,TRBJ2-2,TRBV2,CASRRWGDANTGELFF,TGTGCCAGCCGCCGTTGGGGGGATGCGAACACCGGGGAGCTGTTTTTT
15,many,TRBD1,TRBJ1-2,TRBV7-2,CASSLQGAVAYGYTF,TGTGCCAGCAGCTTACAGGGGGCGGTAGCCTATGGCTACACCTTC
15,many,-,TRBJ2-2,TRBV7-3,CASSRDGQGTGELFF,TGTGCCAGCAGCCGGGACGGTCAAGGGACCGGGGAGCTGTTTTTT
14,-,TRBD2,TRBJ2-3,TRBV5-4,CASQGVSGRDTQYF,TGTGCCAGCCAGGGAGTTAGCGGGAGGGATACGCAGTATTTT
15,many,TRBD1,TRBJ2-7,TRBV9,CASSVEQGAFYEQYF,TGTGCCAGCAGCGTAGAACAGGGGGCCTTTTACGAGCAGTACTTC
13,many,-,TRBJ2-7,TRBV29-1,CSVVEAGPHEQYF,TGCAGCGTTGTTGAGGCAGGGCCCCACGAGCAGTACTTC
15,many,TRBD1,TRBJ2-3,TRBV5-1,CASSGQGAVTDTQYF,TGCGCCAGCAGCGGACAGGGGGCAGTCACAGATACGCAGTATTTT
13,few,TRBD1,TRBJ1-5,TRBV19,CASRQGNNQPQHF,TGTGCCAGTCGACAGGGGAACAATCAGCCCCAGCATTTT
14,many,TRBD2,TRBJ2-1,TRBV20-1,CSARAGTSDNEQFF,TGCAGTGCTAGAGCCGGGACTAGCGACAATGAGCAGTTCTTC
14,many,-,TRBJ2-3,TRBV20-1,CSAPGQQNADTQYF,TGCAGTGCCCCCGGACAGCAGAACGCAGATACGCAGTATTTT